The 17 T cell receptor beta chains below come from one sample, sequenced in a study of CD8 T cells in ankylosing spondylitis. TCRdb redid the calling of the 5' RACE reads with MiXCR, one entry per CDR3 protein. The sample holds 250,000 to 350,000 distinct CDR3 sequences; around 20% are singletons and the top ten take about 4%. Specimen: blood, either unsorted or a sorted T cell fraction (not recorded which). The origin of the receptors is a female donor with ankylosing spondylitis or in good health (not recorded which).

The V call is TRBV13, the J call TRBJ2-5; D is tentatively TRBD1 or TRBD2 (5 bases each). CDR1 and CDR2 from the germline V gene are PRHDT and FYEKMQ (reference sequence). There are 12 residues in the CDR3. The ends were cut back, 4 bases at V and 13 bases at J, with 16 bases in the middle. This CDR3 is CASSSRLGDLYF. CDR3 bases: TGTGCCAGCAGCTCTAGACTGGGGGACCTGTACTTC.

This clonotype was observed at least ten times. The chain is built from TRBV29-1 and TRBJ1-2, with 7 bases lining up with TRBD1. This CDR3 spans 12 amino acids. The J segment lost 6 bases and the V segment lost 4 bases, leaving 5 bases of the junction unmatched. Germline V gene sequence: CDR1 SQVTM, CDR2 ANQGSEA. DNA of the CDR3: TGCAGCGTTGGGGACAGAAGTAATGGCTACACCTTC. Translation: CSVGDRSNGYTF.

The chain links TRBV12-3 or TRBV12-4 to TRBJ2-3; 9 bases are a match to TRBD2. V lost 4 bases to trimming and J lost 4 bases; unmatched junction nucleotides: 3. This CDR3 contains 14 residues. CDR3 nucleotide sequence: TGTGCCAGCAGTTCCCTAGCGGGACCAGATACGCAGTATTTT. Translation: CASSSLAGPDTQYF.

The CDR3 nucleotides read TGTGCCAGCACCAATGGGCTAAGGATTCGTGCGCAGTATTTT. Amino acid sequence: CASTNGLRIRAQYF. This chain joins TRBV7-2 and TRBJ2-3; unclear D gene. Germline assignment: CDR1 SGHTA and CDR2 FQGNSA. The CDR3 spans 14 residues. Trimming took 7 bases from V and 10 from J, leaving 21 bases between them.

This clonotype was recorded once. This rearrangement joins TRBV20-1 to TRBJ2-7; the match to TRBD2 covers 8 bases. There are 15 residues in the CDR3. Germline V gene sequence: CDR1 DFQATT, CDR2 SNEGSKA (reference sequence). J lost 6 bases, V lost 3 bases, and 13 bases had no gene match. The CDR3 here is CSASKSQAGVGEQYF. CDR3 nucleotide sequence: TGCAGTGCTAGCAAATCCCAAGCGGGAGTGGGCGAGCAGTACTTC.

This clonotype has only a few counts. The chain carries TRBV5-1 and TRBJ2-1, with TRBD2 matching 10 bases. The CDR3 runs to 15 residues. The V gene's germline CDR1 is SGHRS and CDR2 YFSETQ. The V segment lost 5 bases and the J segment 7 bases; nucleotides outside the gene matches: 9. CDR3 bases: TGCGCCAGCAGTTTAAGCGGGAGGGCCTTAAATGAGCAGTTCTTC. Protein product: CASSLSGRALNEQFF.

This clonotype was recorded a few times. The chain employs TRBV10-3 and TRBJ1-2; D is unresolved. Germline CDR1 and CDR2: ENHRY and SYGVKD. Trimming cost V 2 bases and J 2 bases, with 12 bases left between them. CDR3 length: 15 amino acids. CDR3 sequence: CAISEGHAGNYGYTF. CDR3 DNA sequence: TGTGCCATCAGTGAGGGGCACGCAGGCAACTATGGCTACACCTTC.

This clonotype has just a few counts. The CDR3 protein is CASSLARRQVQETQYF. As DNA, the CDR3 is TGCGCCAGCAGCTTGGCACGGAGGCAAGTCCAAGAGACCCAGTACTTC. The rearrangement uses TRBV5-1 and TRBJ2-5; tentatively, D is TRBD2 (5 bases). Trimming took off 0 bases at V and 1 base at J, with 13 bases between the two ends. This CDR3 is 16 amino acids long. Germline values: CDR1 SGHRS, CDR2 YFSETQ.

This clonotype was seen repeatedly, ten times or more. This chain joins TRBV6-5 and TRBJ2-1; no reliable D call. Looked up from germline, CDR1 is MNHEY and CDR2 is SVGAGI. V lost 2 bases, J lost 8 bases, and 4 bases lay in between. The CDR3 contains 11 residues. This CDR3 is CASSYRDEQFF. In DNA, the CDR3 is TGTGCCAGCAGTTACCGGGATGAGCAGTTCTTC.

This clonotype was detected a few times. The chain combines TRBV4-2 with TRBJ2-3, with D hard to call. Germline CDR1 LGHNA, CDR2 YNFKEQ. Trimming removed 3 bases at V and 0 bases at J, with 10 bases between. This CDR3 is built from 15 residues. As DNA, the CDR3 is TGTGCCAGCAGCCACCAGGACGGGAGCACAGATACGCAGTATTTT. This sequence encodes CASSHQDGSTDTQYF.

This clonotype appeared a few times. The V call is TRBV6-5, the J call TRBJ2-5; 10 positions agree with TRBD2. This CDR3 contains 15 residues. The J segment lost 4 bases and the V segment lost 4 bases, leaving 6 bases of the junction unmatched. Per the germline V gene, CDR1 is MNHEY and CDR2 is SVGAGI. The CDR3 spells CASSSLAGGRETQYF. CDR3 nucleotide sequence: TGTGCCAGCAGTTCTTTAGCGGGAGGTCGAGAGACCCAGTACTTC.

This chain links TRBV7-9 with TRBJ2-3, with 13 bases lining up with TRBD2. The ends lost 3 bases at V and 0 bases at J; junction bases unmatched: 3. CDR3 length equals 17 residues. The germline V gene encodes CDR1 SEHNR and CDR2 FQNEAQ (reference sequence). Here the CDR3 DNA reads TGTGCCAGCAGCTTGGGGACTAGCGGGGACAGCACAGATACGCAGTATTTT. Translation: CASSLGTSGDSTDTQYF.

This clonotype was counted only a few times. This chain links TRBV5-1 with TRBJ1-1, with D perhaps matching TRBD1 (5 bases). The CDR3 is made up of 15 amino acids. CDR1 and CDR2 (germline): SGHRS, YFSETQ. Trimming removed 3 bases at V and 0 bases at J, with 12 bases between. In DNA form, the CDR3 reads TGCGCCAGCAGCTATGACAGCTACATGAACACTGAAGCTTTCTTT. Amino acid sequence: CASSYDSYMNTEAFF.

The rearrangement uses TRBV4-3 and TRBJ1-1; 8 bases align to TRBD1. Trimming cost V 5 bases and J 0 bases; bases outside gene matches: 2. The CDR3 is 14 amino acids. CDR1 is LGHNA and CDR2 is YSLEER in the germline V gene. The CDR3 here is CASSGQGLNTEAFF. The DNA for the CDR3 is TGCGCCAGCAGCGGACAGGGTTTGAACACTGAAGCTTTCTTT.

This clonotype was detected a few times. V usage is TRBV18 and J usage is TRBJ2-7; 8 bases fit TRBD1. Germline values: CDR1 KGHSH, CDR2 LQKENI. The CDR3 totals 16 residues. With 2 bases clipped from V and 5 bases from J, the junction kept 11 bases outside the gene matches. The CDR3 DNA follows: TGTGCCAGCTCACCAAGAACCAGTGACAGGGGCAACGAGCAGTACTTC. Protein: CASSPRTSDRGNEQYF.

This clonotype was observed a few times. The rearrangement uses TRBV4-3 and TRBJ2-5; tentative D call: TRBD2 (6 bases). V lost 4 bases to trimming and J lost 3 bases, with 9 bases between them. This CDR3 spans 13 amino acids. Germline V gene data show CDR1 as LGHNA and CDR2 as YSLEER. DNA of the CDR3: TGCGCCAGCAGCCGAGGGGAGGAAGAGACCCAGTACTTC. Protein product: CASSRGEEETQYF.

This clonotype turned up a few times. This rearrangement joins TRBV5-5 to TRBJ1-5, with D maybe TRBD1 (6 bases). V was trimmed by 3 bases and J by 4 bases, leaving 14 bases between them. CDR3 length: 15 amino acids. Germline lookup yields CDR1 SGHKS and CDR2 YYEKEE (reference sequence). In DNA, the CDR3 is TGTGCCAGCAGCTCTATGACAGGATTGAATCAGCCCCAGCATTTT. It specifies CASSSMTGLNQPQHF.